The 7 T cell receptor beta chains reported below all come from one sample, sequenced in a study of T cells in Graves' hyperthyroidism and ophthalmopathy. TCR beta CDR3 sequences were amplified from RNA transcripts. Initially, a first-round RT-PCR of the TCR CDR3 employed the HTBI primer set. TCRdb recomputed calls from the multiplex PCR reads with MiXCR, one row per CDR3 protein. The table records 500,000 to 600,000 distinct CDR3 sequences, roughly 50% of them present only once. The sequenced sample consisted of peripheral blood or thyroid tissue (not recorded which). These TCRs come from an adult woman with Graves' disease, either hyperthyroidism or ophthalmopathy (not recorded which).

This sequence joins TRBV7-6 and TRBJ2-7; TRBD2 is a possible D gene (5 bases). Germline CDR1 and CDR2: SGHVS and FNYEAQ. The CDR3 sequence is 14 residues long. V lost 0 bases and J 5 bases, leaving 11 bases between the germline ends. CDR3 sequence reads: CASSLAVHGDEQYF. The CDR3 DNA reads as TGTGCCAGCAGCTTAGCAGTCCACGGGGACGAGCAGTACTTC.

The chain links TRBV24-1 to TRBJ2-7; D is possibly TRBD1 (5 bases). Germline loops: CDR1 KGHDR, CDR2 SFDVKD. V was shortened by 5 bases and J by 2 bases, with 9 bases between the two germline ends. This CDR3 spans 13 amino acids. The CDR3 DNA reads TGTGCCACCAGTGCGTCGACAGCCTACGAGCAGTACTTC. Amino acid sequence: CATSASTAYEQYF.

This clonotype has at least ten counts. The rearrangement links TRBV13 to TRBJ2-7; 11 bases fit TRBD1. This CDR3 is built from 14 residues. V shed 5 bases and J 3 bases; nucleotides not matched to a gene: 3. The V gene's germline CDR1 is PRHDT and CDR2 FYEKMQ (reference sequence). CDR3 sequence: CASSQDRGRYEQYF. In DNA form, the CDR3 reads TGTGCCAGCAGCCAGGACAGGGGGCGCTACGAGCAGTACTTC.

The genes are TRBV10-3 and TRBJ2-1; 8 bases fit TRBD1. Trimming cost V 9 bases and J 5 bases; bases outside gene matches: 6. This CDR3 contains 13 residues. CDR1 is ENHRY, CDR2 SYGVKD, per germline. In DNA form, the CDR3 reads TGTGCCATACGGACAGGGCTGAACAATGAGCAGTTCTTC. Encoded protein: CAIRTGLNNEQFF.

This clonotype was observed at least ten times. The chain carries TRBV5-1 and TRBJ2-1; 9 bases match TRBD2. The CDR3 is 18 residues long. Germline CDR1 reads SGHRS; CDR2 reads YFSETQ. V shed 4 bases, J shed 1 base, and the junction held 12 bases outside the gene matches. The CDR3: CASSPRAGGFGSYNEQFF. The CDR3 nucleotides are TGCGCCAGCAGCCCCCGGGCGGGGGGGTTCGGTTCCTACAATGAGCAGTTCTTC.

This clonotype was seen more than once but under ten times. The gene calls are TRBV15 and TRBJ2-6; 7 nucleotides line up with TRBD2. The V gene end was trimmed by 9 bases and the J gene end by 1 base; junction bases not matched to a gene: 6. The CDR3 runs 15 residues. Per germline, CDR1 LNHNV and CDR2 YYDKDF (reference sequence). CDR3 in amino acids: CATRRGGSGANVLTF. The DNA of the CDR3 is TGTGCCACACGACGCGGGGGTTCTGGGGCCAACGTCCTGACTTTC.

This chain joins TRBV6-1 and TRBJ2-7; D remains ambiguous. The CDR3 is 13 residues long. CDR1 and CDR2 (germline): MNHNS, SASEGT. With 7 bases removed from V and 0 bases from J, the gap between germline ends came to 10 bases. CDR3 sequence reads: CASIGQASYEQYF. As DNA, the CDR3 is TGTGCCAGCATTGGGCAGGCCTCCTACGAGCAGTACTTC.